This TCR beta chain was documented in a study of T cell responses to AZD1222 COVID-19 vaccine. CDR3 length equals 14 residues. The V end lost 5 bases, the J end lost 0 bases, and 13 bases lay between the germline ends. CDR1 is SQVTM, CDR2 ANQGSEA, per germline. Only in-frame clones appear in the TCRdb table, and some are missing; sequencing was by immunoSEQ multiplex PCR. This sample has roughly 180,000 clones, with 94% found just once. Study-wide findings and caveats: Donors were mostly white British, more females; clonal diversity possibly underestimated.

About this clone itself: What it binds is not known.

Specimen: peripheral blood, collected 28 days after the second AZD1222 dose. This sequence was found in an adult who received the AZD1222 COVID-19 vaccine. The chain employs TRBV29-1 and TRBJ1-1; D perhaps matches TRBD1 (5 bases). CDR3: CSVTAGTMNTEAFF. CDR3 DNA: TGCAGCGTTACGGCCGGGACCATGAACACTGAAGCTTTCTTT.